Given below is one TCR beta chain in context. 5'RACE template switching added a universal primer site and UMIs to TCR cDNA. TCRdb reprocessed the 5' RACE reads via MiXCR and lists one record per CDR3 protein. The sample records a few hundred thousand distinct CDR3 sequences, about 4% being singletons. The data derive from a study of T cells after yellow fever vaccination. V dropped 6 bases and J dropped 0; count of bases not matched to a gene: 5. This CDR3 region has 14 residues. Germline assignment: CDR1 DFQATT and CDR2 SNEGSKA (reference sequence). The rearrangement uses TRBV20-1 and TRBJ2-7; 10 nucleotides align to TRBD2. Sequencing was performed on PBMCs, taken 5 days after the yellow fever booster vaccination. The source of this sequence is a man younger than 35 who received the YFV17D yellow fever vaccine. The CDR3 coding sequence is TGCAGTGCCTTAGCGGGGGGCTTCTCCTACGAGCAGTACTTC. It codes for CSALAGGFSYEQYF.